One sample yielded the 20 T cell receptor beta chains listed below, sequenced in a study of T cell responses to AZD1222 COVID-19 vaccine. The assay was immunoSEQ multiplex PCR, and TCRdb's table has in-frame clones only and misses some. Of tens of thousands of clones in the sample, roughly 88% are singletons; the top ten hold 12%. Specimen: peripheral blood, collected 28 days after the second AZD1222 dose. These receptors came from an adult who received the AZD1222 COVID-19 vaccine.

Only a few counts were recorded for this clone. The chain uses TRBV5-4 and TRBJ1-2; the match to TRBD1 covers 7 bases. Germline lookup yields CDR1 SGHNT and CDR2 YYREEE (reference sequence). CDR3 size: 14 residues. Trimming took 3 bases from V and 5 from J; bases not matched to a gene: 7. The CDR3 region has the DNA TGTGCCAGCAGCTCCTGGACAGGAACATATGGCTACACCTTC. Translation gives CASSSWTGTYGYTF. The variable domain in full, with the rest retrieved from reference TRBV5-4 and TRBJ1-2, is ETGVTQSPTHLIKTRGQQVTLRCSSQSGHNTVSWYQQALGQGPQFIFQYYREEENGRGNFPPRFSGLQFPNYSSELNVNALELDDSALYLCASSSWTGTYGYTFGSGTRLTVV.

This chain connects TRBV15 to TRBJ2-1; TRBD2 aligns across 8 bases. This CDR3 region has 17 residues. Germline values: CDR1 LNHNV, CDR2 YYDKDF (reference sequence). Trimming removed 6 bases from V and 1 base from J; junction bases left unmatched: 11. The CDR3 spells CATSPPSGTRSYNEQFF. As DNA, the CDR3 is TGTGCCACCAGTCCGCCCTCAGGGACTAGATCCTACAATGAGCAGTTCTTC.

V and J are TRBV24-1 and TRBJ2-1, with 13 bases identical to TRBD2. CDR1 and CDR2 (germline): KGHDR, SFDVKD. The CDR3 loop spans 17 amino acids. With V trimmed by 4 bases and J by 5 bases, 7 bases remained unmatched. This chain's CDR3 is CATSDRTSGSLHNEQFF. The CDR3 DNA reads TGTGCCACCAGTGACCGGACTAGCGGGAGTCTCCACAATGAGCAGTTCTTC.

This clone showed up just once. The chain employs TRBV10-3 and TRBJ1-2; D gene uncertain. The CDR3 extends over 15 amino acids. Germline assignment: CDR1 ENHRY and CDR2 SYGVKD. V gave up 0 bases and J gave up 4 bases, with 12 bases separating them. The CDR3 region has the DNA TGTGCCATCAGTGAGTCGAACCAGAACCGCTATGGCTACACCTTC. This codes for CAISESNQNRYGYTF.

This chain links TRBV7-2 with TRBJ1-1; tentatively, D is TRBD1 (5 bases). The CDR3 is 14 residues long. With 1 base removed from V and 8 bases from J, the gap between germline ends came to 14 bases. The germline V gene has CDR1 SGHTA and CDR2 FQGNSA. The CDR3 region is CASSLGVPGPEAFF. The CDR3 bases are TGTGCCAGCAGCTTAGGAGTTCCAGGGCCCGAAGCTTTCTTT.

The sample holds a few counts of this clone. The V call is TRBV7-9, the J call TRBJ2-2; either TRBD1 or TRBD2 may supply D (5 bases each). Germline CDR1 and CDR2: SEHNR and FQNEAQ (reference sequence). CDR3 length: 15 amino acids. V was shortened by 8 bases and J by 0 bases, with 13 bases between the two germline ends. The CDR3 sequence: CASRPGTANTGELFF. CDR3 bases: TGTGCCAGCCGCCCAGGGACGGCGAACACCGGGGAGCTGTTTTTT. The whole variable domain, filled in from reference TRBV7-9 and TRBJ2-2, reads DTGVSQNPRHKITKRGQNVTFRCDPISEHNRLYWYRQTLGQGPEFLTYFQNEAQLEKSRLLSDRFSAERPKGSFSTLEIQRTEQGDSAMYLCASRPGTANTGELFFGEGSRLTVL.

The chain carries TRBV18 and TRBJ1-1, with D unclear. The CDR3 spans 14 residues. Germline CDR1 KGHSH, CDR2 LQKENI. V lost 6 bases and J 7 bases, leaving 18 bases between the germline ends. The CDR3 region has the DNA TGTGCCAGCTCCCCCGCGTATATGGGTATTGAAGCTTTCTTT. Its translation: CASSPAYMGIEAFF.

The chain employs TRBV4-3 and TRBJ1-2; D may be TRBD1 (5 bases). Per germline, CDR1 LGHNA and CDR2 YSLEER. Trimming pared 5 bases from V and 4 bases from J, leaving 17 bases between. The CDR3 totals 15 residues. For the CDR3, the DNA is TGCGCCAGCAGCGACGAGGGGAGGTCCTCCTATGGCTACACCTTC. This codes for CASSDEGRSSYGYTF.

The chain uses TRBV4-1 and TRBJ2-1; D ambiguous. CDR3 length equals 13 residues. V was clipped by 5 bases and J by 8 bases, with 13 bases between them. Germline V gene sequence: CDR1 MGHRA, CDR2 YSYEKL. CDR3 DNA: TGCGCCAGCAGCTCAGGATCGGGTGATGAGCAGTTCTTC. It specifies CASSSGSGDEQFF.

The chain combines TRBV10-3 with TRBJ1-5, with 8 bases aligning to TRBD1. Per the germline V gene, CDR1 is ENHRY and CDR2 is SYGVKD. This CDR3 has 15 amino acids. The V segment lost 0 bases and the J segment 5 bases; nucleotides outside the gene matches: 3. CDR3: CAISESSGGDQPQHF. CDR3 sequence (DNA): TGTGCCATCAGTGAGTCGTCAGGGGGCGATCAGCCCCAGCATTTT.

The sample holds a few counts of this clone. The chain recombines TRBV6-4 with TRBJ1-1, with a possible D match to TRBD1 (5 bases). The V and J ends lost 6 bases and 3 bases respectively, with 14 bases between them. Germline V gives CDR1 MRHNA, CDR2 SNTAGT. The CDR3 is made up of 14 amino acids. This CDR3 reads CASRESRGDTEAFF. CDR3 nucleotide sequence: TGTGCCAGCAGAGAGTCCCGGGGGGACACTGAAGCTTTCTTT.

This sequence joins TRBV5-8 and TRBJ2-7; a possible D gene is TRBD2 (5 bases). The V gene lost 4 bases and the J gene lost 11 bases, with 25 bases spanning the gap. This CDR3 is 15 amino acids long. Germline loops: CDR1 SGHTS, CDR2 YDEGEE. CDR3 sequence reads: CASSLNKRGSLKKYV. CDR3 sequence (DNA): TGTGCCAGCAGCCTGAATAAACGGGGATCGCTGAAGAAGTACGTC.

V is TRBV5-8 and J is TRBJ1-5; D remains ambiguous. The V end was cut by 5 bases, the J end by 4 bases, with 16 bases between. The CDR3 runs 15 residues. Per germline, CDR1 SGHTS and CDR2 YDEGEE. CDR3 residues: CASSSYPGGNQPQHF. The CDR3 DNA follows: TGTGCCAGCAGTTCATATCCAGGAGGGAATCAGCCCCAGCATTTT.

The chain links TRBV7-2 to TRBJ2-1; D ambiguous. The germline CDR1 and CDR2 sequences are SGHTA and FQGNSA. Between the trimmed V and J ends, which lost 1 base and 9 bases, there was a span of 13 bases. This CDR3 has 14 residues. DNA for the CDR3: TGTGCCAGCAGCTTAGTCGCTGTCTTTAGTGAGCAGTTCTTC. It is translated as CASSLVAVFSEQFF.

This rearrangement joins TRBV9 to TRBJ1-3; D remains ambiguous. The germline V and J ends were trimmed by 0 bases and 0 bases, with 7 bases remaining between them. The CDR3 sequence is 15 residues long. Germline V gene sequence: CDR1 SGDLS, CDR2 YYNGEE. The CDR3 loop is CASSVGSDSGNTIYF. The CDR3 DNA is TGTGCCAGCAGCGTAGGGTCGGACTCTGGAAACACCATATATTTT. Together with reference TRBV9 and TRBJ1-3, the CDR3 gives the full variable domain: DSGVTQTPKHLITATGQRVTLRCSPRSGDLSVYWYQQSLDQGLQFLIQYYNGEERAKGNILERFSAQQFPDLHSELNLSSLELGDSALYFCASSVGSDSGNTIYFGEGSWLTVV.

V gene TRBV9 combines with J gene TRBJ2-3; D unclear. Trimming cost V 0 bases and J 5 bases, with 4 bases left between them. The CDR3 sequence is 12 residues long. Germline V lookup: CDR1 SGDLS, CDR2 YYNGEE. This CDR3 reads CASSVGGDTQYF. The CDR3 nucleotides are TGTGCCAGCAGCGTAGGGGGAGATACGCAGTATTTT.

This clone has more than one count but fewer than ten. CDR3 sequence (DNA): TGTGCCAGCAGTAATCCGGGACTAGCGGGAGCTTCGAGAGAATCCCAGTACTTC. Protein: CASSNPGLAGASRESQYF. The chain links TRBV28 to TRBJ2-5; 14 bases fit TRBD2. Germline values: CDR1 MDHEN, CDR2 SYDVKM. The CDR3 length is 18 residues. Unmatched junction bases numbered 17, after V lost 5 bases and J lost 9 bases. Looking up the rest from reference TRBV28 and TRBJ2-5 gives the full variable domain: DVKVTQSSRYLVKRTGEKVFLECVQDMDHENMFWYRQDPGLGLRLIYFSYDVKMKEKGDIPEGYSVSREKKERFSLILESASTNQTSMYLCASSNPGLAGASRESQYFGPGTRLLVL.

This chain uses TRBV18 with TRBJ1-2; TRBD1 agrees at 8 bases. From germline, CDR1 is KGHSH and CDR2 LQKENI. The CDR3 contains 14 residues. V shed 5 bases, J shed 8 bases, and the junction held 10 bases outside the gene matches. As DNA, the CDR3 is TGTGCCAGCTCAACAAACAGGGGGGGAGAAGGCTACACCTTC. Its protein is CASSTNRGGEGYTF.

This sequence joins TRBV6-5 and TRBJ2-7; tentatively, D is TRBD2 (5 bases). The CDR3 spans 15 residues. Germline assignment: CDR1 MNHEY and CDR2 SVGAGI. Trimming shortened V by 2 bases and J by 7 bases, and 18 bases separated the two germline ends. The CDR3, as DNA: TGTGCCAGCAGTTACGCGGGCGGAGCCGACCAGGAGCAGTACTTC. Its translation: CASSYAGGADQEQYF.

The chain is built from TRBV18 and TRBJ2-7; 7 bases fit TRBD1. Germline V gene sequence: CDR1 KGHSH, CDR2 LQKENI. V was pared by 5 bases and J by 5 bases, with 3 bases of the junction left unmatched. The CDR3 covers 12 residues. The CDR3 DNA follows: TGTGCCAGCTCAAGCGACAGGGACGAGCAGTACTTC. It translates to CASSSDRDEQYF.